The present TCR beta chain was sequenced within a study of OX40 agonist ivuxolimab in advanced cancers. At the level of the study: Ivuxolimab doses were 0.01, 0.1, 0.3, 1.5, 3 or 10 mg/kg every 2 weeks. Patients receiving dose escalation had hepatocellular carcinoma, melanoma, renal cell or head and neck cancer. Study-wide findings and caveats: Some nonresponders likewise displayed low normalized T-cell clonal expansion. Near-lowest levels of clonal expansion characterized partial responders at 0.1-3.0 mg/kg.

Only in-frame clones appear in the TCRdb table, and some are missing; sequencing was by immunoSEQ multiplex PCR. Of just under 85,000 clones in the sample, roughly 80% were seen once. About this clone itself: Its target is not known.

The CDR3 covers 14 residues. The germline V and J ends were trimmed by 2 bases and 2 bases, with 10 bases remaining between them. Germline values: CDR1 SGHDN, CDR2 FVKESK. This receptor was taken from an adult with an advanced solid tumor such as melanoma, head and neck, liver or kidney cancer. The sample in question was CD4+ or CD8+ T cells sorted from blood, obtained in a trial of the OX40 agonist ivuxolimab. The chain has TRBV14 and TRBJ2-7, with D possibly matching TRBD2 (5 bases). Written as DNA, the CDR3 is TGTGCCAGCAGCCAATTTAAGGGAGCCTACGAGCAGTACTTC. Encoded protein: CASSQFKGAYEQYF.